This T cell receptor (beta chain) was sequenced during a study of T cell repertoires in cytomegalovirus infection. The overall study: Well-studied HLA-B-restricted CMV epitopes were used in the study alongside recently identified HLA-C-restricted ones. Study-wide findings and caveats: In two of eight donors, the top clonotype was HLA-C-restricted CMV-specific.

Via MiXCR, TCRdb re-called the reads, giving one row per CDR3 protein. The sample consists of roughly 180,000 distinct CDR3 sequences, 20% to 25% of them appearing once. This CDR3 region has 18 residues. Germline V CDR1 and CDR2: LGHNA, YSLEER. V gave up 3 bases and J gave up 1 base; unmatched junction bases: 13. About this clonotype: Antigen specificity is unknown.

The source material was CD8+ T cells from cultured PBMCs, sampled from culture after CMV antigen stimulation. V usage is TRBV4-3 and J usage is TRBJ1-1, with TRBD1 matching 8 bases. The TCR was taken from a human donor in good health (CMV status not recorded). Some clones in this sample may be carry-over from other donors' samples. CDR3: CASSQNSGGAFGNTEAFF. DNA for the CDR3: TGCGCCAGCAGCCAGAATTCAGGGGGCGCATTTGGGAACACTGAAGCTTTCTTT.